This is a list of T cell receptor beta chains from one sample in a study of CD8+ T cells in alopecia areata. Assay used: immunoSEQ multiplex PCR; TCRdb lists only in-frame clones, some missing. This sample yields roughly 140,000 clones, of which approximately 60% are seen a single time; 36% belongs to the top ten. Material: CD8+ T cells sorted from blood. Source of these receptors: a human donor in good health. Both conserved end residues are part of each CDR3. Each record gives: clone size, V gene, J gene, D gene, CDR3 DNA, CDR3 protein. A D gene is named only where the DNA matches it firmly. Size values are once, few and many counts, or a class for expanded clones, and some rows have none.

size: -; V: TRBV29-1; J: TRBJ2-1; D: TRBD2; DNA: TGCAGCGTGGGGACTAGCGGTTGGGGCTCCTACAATGAGCAGTTCTTC; CDR3: CSVGTSGWGSYNEQFF
size: -; V: TRBV7-8; J: TRBJ1-1; D: -; DNA: TGTGCCAGCAGCACGGGACTTGAAGCTTTCTTT; CDR3: CASSTGLEAFF
size: -; V: TRBV7-9; J: TRBJ2-2; D: -; DNA: TGTGCCGTAGGGATCGACACCGGGGAGCTGTTTTTT; CDR3: CAVGIDTGELFF
size: -; V: TRBV30; J: TRBJ1-2; D: -; DNA: TGTGCCTGGAGCCCCGGGGCTAACTATGGCTACACCTTC; CDR3: CAWSPGANYGYTF
size: once; V: TRBV9; J: TRBJ2-2; D: -; DNA: TGTGCCAGCAGCGGAGCCACCGGGGAGCTGTTTTTT; CDR3: CASSGATGELFF
size: once; V: TRBV29-1; J: TRBJ2-1; D: -; DNA: TGCAGCGTGGGGGTACGGGGCTCAGGGGGAGGCAAAACGAATGAGCAGTTCTTC; CDR3: CSVGVRGSGGGKTNEQFF
size: -; V: TRBV29-1; J: TRBJ2-7; D: -; DNA: TGCAGCGTTGTGTGGGGATACGAGCAGTACTTC; CDR3: CSVVWGYEQYF
size: -; V: TRBV4-2; J: TRBJ1-1; D: -; DNA: TGTGCCAGCAGCCAAAGCCCTAAAGCGGAAGCTTTCTTT; CDR3: CASSQSPKAEAFF
size: -; V: TRBV9; J: TRBJ2-7; D: TRBD2; DNA: TGTGCCAGCAGCGCCCGGACTAGCGGACCGTACGAGCAGTACTTC; CDR3: CASSARTSGPYEQYF
size: -; V: TRBV19; J: TRBJ2-2; D: -; DNA: TGTGCCAGTATGGGAGTGGCCGGGGAGCTGTTTTTT; CDR3: CASMGVAGELFF
size: -; V: TRBV5-6; J: TRBJ1-5; D: -; DNA: TGTGCCAGCAGCTTTGGGGGCGGTCAGCCCCAGCATTTT; CDR3: CASSFGGGQPQHF
size: -; V: TRBV27; J: TRBJ2-1; D: -; DNA: TGTGCCAGCAGAGGGATAAATGAGCAGTTCTTC; CDR3: CASRGINEQFF
size: once; V: TRBV6-5; J: TRBJ2-1; D: TRBD2; DNA: TGTGCCAGCTCTCGCGGACTAGCGGGTTTCAATGAGCAGTTCTTC; CDR3: CASSRGLAGFNEQFF
size: -; V: TRBV27; J: TRBJ2-7; D: TRBD2; DNA: TGTGCCAGCGGGGAGGGACTAGCGGATTACGAGCAGTACTTC; CDR3: CASGEGLADYEQYF
size: -; V: TRBV5-1; J: TRBJ2-5; D: -; DNA: TGCGCCAGCAGCACCAAGCCGTTGGAGACCCAGTACTTC; CDR3: CASSTKPLETQYF
size: -; V: TRBV2; J: TRBJ2-1; D: -; DNA: TGTGCCAGCAGCAGCTGGTTCTTC; CDR3: CASSSWFF
size: once; V: TRBV27; J: TRBJ2-1; D: -; DNA: TGTGCCAGCAGTTCCTCCGGGACCCACAATGAGCAGTTCTTC; CDR3: CASSSSGTHNEQFF
size: -; V: TRBV10-2; J: TRBJ2-5; D: -; DNA: TGCGCCAGCAGTGAGTCGAGGCCGGGGAGGGAGACCCAGTACTTC; CDR3: CASSESRPGRETQYF
size: -; V: TRBV19; J: TRBJ1-5; D: -; DNA: TGTGCCAGTAGTATAGGCGCGGGGCGCAATCAGCCCCAGCATTTT; CDR3: CASSIGAGRNQPQHF
size: many; V: TRBV28; J: TRBJ1-2; D: -; DNA: TGTGCCAGCAGTTTATCACGGCAGGGAGGAATAGACGGCTACACCTTC; CDR3: CASSLSRQGGIDGYTF
size: -; V: TRBV29-1; J: TRBJ1-1; D: -; DNA: TGCAGCGCAATCGGGGGTTTGGGCACTGAAGCTTTCTTT; CDR3: CSAIGGLGTEAFF
size: -; V: TRBV4-1; J: TRBJ2-1; D: TRBD2; DNA: TGCGCCAGCAGCCAAGAAGGACTAGCGGGAGATGAGCAGTTCTTC; CDR3: CASSQEGLAGDEQFF
size: -; V: TRBV7-8; J: TRBJ2-5; D: -; DNA: TGTGCCAGCAGCCCTTACGCCAACGGAGAGACCCAGTACTTC; CDR3: CASSPYANGETQYF
size: few; V: TRBV15; J: TRBJ1-2; D: -; DNA: TGTGCCACCGGGGGAGTACGGGGCTACACCTTC; CDR3: CATGGVRGYTF
size: -; V: TRBV23-1; J: TRBJ2-5; D: -; DNA: TGCGCCAGCAGTCAAGGAGGGCGGTTCCAAGAGACCCAGTACTTC; CDR3: CASSQGGRFQETQYF
size: few; V: TRBV6-6; J: TRBJ2-3; D: TRBD1; DNA: TGTGCCAGCAGCCCCGGGCAGGGGGCTACAGATACGCAGTATTTT; CDR3: CASSPGQGATDTQYF
size: -; V: TRBV9; J: TRBJ2-5; D: TRBD2; DNA: TGTGCCAGCAGCCCCGCCGGTAGCGGGATGGAGACCCAGTACTTC; CDR3: CASSPAGSGMETQYF
size: few; V: TRBV5-1; J: TRBJ2-2; D: -; DNA: TGCGCCAGCAGCTTAAGGCGGATCGCGAACACCGGGGAGCTGTTTTTT; CDR3: CASSLRRIANTGELFF
size: -; V: TRBV29-1; J: TRBJ1-2; D: -; DNA: TGCAGCGTAGCCGACAGAAGCTATGGCTACACCTTC; CDR3: CSVADRSYGYTF
size: -; V: TRBV28; J: TRBJ2-1; D: TRBD2; DNA: TGTGCCAGCAGTTTCCCTCAGCGGGATCAGTTCTTC; CDR3: CASSFPQRDQFF
size: -; V: TRBV6-5; J: TRBJ2-5; D: -; DNA: TGTGCCAGCAGGCTAGGGCGGGTCCAAGAGACCCAGTACTTC; CDR3: CASRLGRVQETQYF
size: -; V: TRBV7-2; J: TRBJ2-5; D: -; DNA: TGTGCCAGCAGCTTTAGCGGACAAGAGACCCAGTACTTC; CDR3: CASSFSGQETQYF
size: few; V: TRBV13; J: TRBJ2-5; D: -; DNA: TGTGCCAGCAGCCCCCGGGTAGGGCCGGAGACCCAGTACTTC; CDR3: CASSPRVGPETQYF
size: few; V: TRBV29-1; J: TRBJ2-7; D: TRBD1; DNA: TGCAGCGTGGGGGACAGGGTGCCCTACGAGCAGTACTTC; CDR3: CSVGDRVPYEQYF
size: few; V: TRBV29-1; J: TRBJ2-2; D: TRBD2; DNA: TGCAGCGTACGGGAGGGCTTCGCCGGGGAGCTGTTTTTT; CDR3: CSVREGFAGELFF
size: -; V: TRBV27; J: TRBJ1-5; D: -; DNA: TGTGCCAGCAGTTTTCGAGGAGGCAATCAGCCCCAGCATTTT; CDR3: CASSFRGGNQPQHF
size: -; V: TRBV15; J: TRBJ2-3; D: -; DNA: TGTGCCACCAGCAGCTTCCAGGGCCCCGGGGATGGCACAGATACGCAGTATTTT; CDR3: CATSSFQGPGDGTDTQYF
size: -; V: TRBV2; J: TRBJ1-1; D: -; DNA: TGTGCCAACAACCCCGGGAGTCTTGAAGCTTTCTTT; CDR3: CANNPGSLEAFF
size: -; V: TRBV12-5; J: TRBJ2-7; D: -; DNA: TGTGCTAGTGGTGGCAGCTACGAGCAGTACTTC; CDR3: CASGGSYEQYF